Given below is one TCR beta chain in context. Authors' data handling: Scientists estimated how many nucleated cells there were by amplifying reference gene primers. The table came from immunoSEQ multiplex PCR; TCRdb's copy has only in-frame clones and leaves some out. V and J calls plus clone size are reproduced from that table; the DNA served to infer D and trimming. Among about 150,000 clones, 80% were seen once, and the ten largest hold approximately 0.5%. The sample originates from a study of blood T cell repertoires in COVID-19. Looking at the study overall: Samples taken during acute and convalescent COVID-19 were collected in the United States, Italy and Spain. PBMCs, B-cell-depleted T cells, or T cells were the source of the cDNA or gDNA that made up the material.

This CDR3 comprises 16 residues. V lost 3 bases and J lost 0; bases outside the gene matches: 6. Looked up from germline, CDR1 is LGHDT and CDR2 is YNNKEL (reference sequence). The receptor was derived from a man in his sixties with acute or convalescent COVID-19. Sequencing input: peripheral blood. This sequence joins TRBV3-1 (or the pseudogene TRBV3-2) and TRBJ2-7, with 9 positions matching TRBD2. DNA of the CDR3: TGTGCCAGCAGCCAGGGACTAGCCGTTAGCTCCTACGAGCAGTACTTC. It encodes CASSQGLAVSSYEQYF.